These 19 T cell receptor beta chains were sequenced from one sample in a study of T-cell reconstitution after alpha-beta-depleted transplantation in children. Researchers prepared the TCRbeta library using unique molecular identifiers, the study reports. Using its own MiXCR run on the PCR reads, TCRdb lists one record per CDR3 protein. The table lists hundreds of thousands of distinct CDR3 sequences, under 15% of them singletons. The source material was PBMCs, sampled before TCRalphabeta/CD19-depleted stem cell transplant. The receptors here all came from a girl aged 2-15 years with congenital amegakaryocytic thrombocytopenia, due to receive a stem cell transplant.

This clonotype was observed a handful of times. The chain is built from TRBV5-1 and TRBJ2-1; the D gene is possibly TRBD2 (6 bases). V gave up 0 bases and J gave up 8 bases, with 24 bases separating them. This CDR3 contains 18 residues. Germline CDR1 SGHRS, CDR2 YFSETQ. DNA of the CDR3: TGCGCCAGCAGCTTGGCCCTCGGTGCAGGTGCTCAGCGGGATGAGCAGTTCTTC. Translation: CASSLALGAGAQRDEQFF.

This clonotype showed up many times. The J gene is TRBJ2-3, the V gene TRBV6-5; possibly TRBD1 for D (5 bases). Trimming left V 2 bases short and J 2 bases short, with 11 bases between. The CDR3 runs to 15 residues. Germline CDR1 reads MNHEY; CDR2 reads SVGAGI. The CDR3 DNA follows: TGTGCCAGCAGTTACGGTGACAGAGACACAGATACGCAGTATTTT. It codes for CASSYGDRDTDTQYF.

This clonotype was observed a few times. V gene TRBV7-6 combines with J gene TRBJ2-3; D ambiguous. The V gene lost 0 bases and the J gene lost 2 bases, with 9 bases spanning the gap. This CDR3 spans 15 amino acids. CDR1 is SGHVS and CDR2 is FNYEAQ in the germline V gene. The CDR3 protein is CASSLARRVTDTQYF. The CDR3 DNA is TGTGCCAGCAGCTTAGCTCGCCGGGTCACAGATACGCAGTATTTT.

The genes are TRBV20-1 and TRBJ2-7; 11 bases align to TRBD2. Germline V gene sequence: CDR1 DFQATT, CDR2 SNEGSKA (reference sequence). Unmatched junction bases numbered 5, after V lost 6 bases and J lost 1 base. The CDR3 is made up of 14 amino acids. The CDR3, as DNA: TGCAGTGCAAAGACTAGCGGGGCATCCTACGAGCAGTACTTC. It is translated as CSAKTSGASYEQYF.

This clonotype has at least ten counts. V gene TRBV12-3 or TRBV12-4 combines with J gene TRBJ2-3, with no clear D. V was shortened by 10 bases and J by 5 bases, with 16 bases between the two germline ends. CDR3 length: 13 residues. CDR3 sequence: CATQTRPEDTQYF. CDR3 coding DNA: TGTGCCACCCAGACTCGCCCTGAAGATACGCAGTATTTT.

Many counts were recorded for this clonotype. The rearrangement uses TRBV6-1 and TRBJ1-5, with D possibly TRBD1 on 6 matching bases. The germline CDR1 and CDR2 sequences are MNHNS and SASEGT. This CDR3 comprises 15 residues. The germline V and J ends were trimmed by 5 bases and 1 base, with 12 bases remaining between them. CDR3 sequence: CASSQQGFSNQPQHF. DNA of the CDR3: TGTGCCAGCAGTCAACAGGGATTCAGCAATCAGCCCCAGCATTTT.

This clonotype was counted at least ten times. The rearrangement uses TRBV5-8 and TRBJ2-6; no clear D. The CDR3 spans 15 residues. The V end was cut by 4 bases, the J end by 0 bases, with 8 bases between. The germline V gene encodes CDR1 SGHTS and CDR2 YDEGEE. CDR3 sequence (DNA): TGTGCCAGCAGCCTGGGTCGCTCTGGGGCCAACGTCCTGACTTTC. Its translation is CASSLGRSGANVLTF. The complete variable domain, with remaining parts taken from reference TRBV5-8 and TRBJ2-6, reads EAGVTQSPTHLIKTRGQQATLRCSPISGHTSVYWYQQALGLGLQFLLWYDEGEERNRGNFPPRFSGRQFPNYSSELNVNALELEDSALYLCASSLGRSGANVLTFGAGSRLTVL.

This clonotype was seen repeatedly, ten times or more. This chain connects TRBV4-1 to TRBJ1-1; possibly TRBD1 for D (5 bases). The CDR3 has 16 amino acids. Between the trimmed V and J ends, which lost 5 bases and 0 bases, there was a span of 16 bases. Germline V gene lookup returns CDR1 MGHRA and CDR2 YSYEKL. The CDR3 bases are TGCGCCAGCAGCTCCTATTTGGGACGCATGAACACTGAAGCTTTCTTT. Its protein product is CASSSYLGRMNTEAFF.

This clonotype occurred many times. This chain joins TRBV7-6 and TRBJ2-2; no reliable D call. Germline V gene data show CDR1 as SGHVS and CDR2 as FNYEAQ. The CDR3 covers 16 residues. Trimming pared 1 base from V and 4 bases from J, leaving 13 bases between. CDR3 sequence: CASSLVVEESTGELFF. As DNA, the CDR3 is TGTGCCAGCAGCTTAGTGGTAGAGGAGAGCACCGGGGAGCTGTTTTTT.

In this sample, this clonotype turned up many times. J is TRBJ1-1 and V is TRBV20-1; a weak D match, TRBD1 (5 bases). Germline V gene data show CDR1 as DFQATT and CDR2 as SNEGSKA (reference sequence). The CDR3 totals 13 residues. Trimming took off 5 bases at V and 5 bases at J, with 15 bases between the two ends. The CDR3 sequence is CSAETQGGTEAFF. Written as DNA, the CDR3 is TGCAGTGCTGAAACTCAGGGTGGTACTGAAGCTTTCTTT.

The chain carries TRBV20-1 and TRBJ2-1; 9 bases are a match to TRBD2. Germline lookup yields CDR1 DFQATT and CDR2 SNEGSKA (reference sequence). The ends lost 6 bases at V and 2 bases at J; junction bases unmatched: 8. The CDR3 totals 15 residues. The CDR3 here is CSAAHSGSPYNEQFF. In nucleotides, the CDR3 is TGCAGTGCGGCCCATAGCGGGAGCCCCTACAATGAGCAGTTCTTC.

This clonotype was counted at least ten times. V gene TRBV12-3 or TRBV12-4 combines with J gene TRBJ2-5, with TRBD2 matching over 10 bases. This CDR3 has 17 amino acids. V lost 5 bases to trimming and J lost 4 bases; unmatched junction nucleotides: 13. CDR3 in amino acids: CASSQRLAGDLAETQYF. CDR3 coding DNA: TGTGCCAGCAGTCAACGTCTAGCGGGAGATTTGGCAGAGACCCAGTACTTC.

This clonotype was found a few times. This chain connects TRBV12-3 or TRBV12-4 to TRBJ2-1; 9 nucleotides agree with TRBD2. Unmatched junction bases numbered 8, after V lost 4 bases and J lost 7 bases. The length of the CDR3 is 15 residues. The CDR3 protein is CASSYRREGRNEQFF. The CDR3 nucleotides read TGTGCCAGCAGTTACCGGCGGGAGGGGAGAAATGAGCAGTTCTTC.

This clonotype turned up a few times. The chain uses TRBV9 and TRBJ2-3; TRBD2 matches 7 bases. The germline V gene encodes CDR1 SGDLS and CDR2 YYNGEE. The CDR3 sequence is 16 residues long. V was pared by 3 bases and J by 4 bases, with 11 bases of the junction left unmatched. The CDR3 loop reads CASSAAGASNADTQYF. As DNA, the CDR3 is TGTGCCAGCAGCGCCGCGGGAGCCTCGAACGCAGATACGCAGTATTTT.

V is TRBV5-1 and J is TRBJ2-1, with 12 bases aligning to TRBD2. V shed 6 bases and J 8 bases; nucleotides not matched to a gene: 18. Germline V gives CDR1 SGHRS, CDR2 YFSETQ. The CDR3 is 18 residues long. The CDR3 sequence is CASTVGLAGPLDWDEQFF. CDR3 DNA sequence: TGCGCCAGCACGGTAGGACTAGCGGGACCCCTGGACTGGGATGAGCAGTTCTTC.

This clonotype appeared many times. The chain links TRBV27 to TRBJ2-5, with TRBD1 matching over 9 bases. With V trimmed by 8 bases and J by 5 bases, 12 bases remained unmatched. The length of the CDR3 is 15 residues. CDR1 and CDR2 (germline): MNHEY, SMNVEV (reference sequence). CDR3 nucleotides: TGTGCCAGCCGACCGGACAGGGGCCTACGTGAGACCCAGTACTTC. It encodes CASRPDRGLRETQYF.

The rearrangement uses TRBV15 and TRBJ1-2; 10 positions agree with TRBD1. The germline V gene encodes CDR1 LNHNV and CDR2 YYDKDF (reference sequence). The CDR3 length is 16 residues. Trimming at V came to 2 bases and at J to 12 bases, leaving 15 bases not matched to a gene. The CDR3 sequence is CATSRSSTGGFNGDTF. The CDR3 nucleotides are TGTGCCACCAGCAGATCCTCGACAGGGGGCTTTAATGGGGACACCTTC. Based on the CDR3 plus reference TRBV15 and TRBJ1-2, the full variable domain is DAMVIQNPRYQVTQFGKPVTLSCSQTLNHNVMYWYQQKSSQAPKLLFHYYDKDFNNEADTPDNFQSRRPNTSFCFLDIRSPGLGDTAMYLCATSRSSTGGFNGDTFGSGTRLTVV.

This clonotype was counted between two and nine times. This sequence joins TRBV12-3 or TRBV12-4 and TRBJ1-6; D uncertain. Between the trimmed V and J ends, which lost 4 bases and 9 bases, there was a span of 10 bases. The CDR3 totals 13 residues. The CDR3 region has the DNA TGTGCCAGCAGTTCCGCGCCGCCTTCACCCCTCCACTTT. Its protein product is CASSSAPPSPLHF.

This clonotype occurred once. J is TRBJ2-1 and V is TRBV5-1; unclear D gene. There are 14 residues in the CDR3. Trimming stripped 0 bases from V and 7 bases from J, with 11 bases between. The germline V gene encodes CDR1 SGHRS and CDR2 YFSETQ. DNA for the CDR3: TGCGCCAGCAGCTTGGGGGAAATTAAAAATGAGCAGTTCTTC. Protein: CASSLGEIKNEQFF.